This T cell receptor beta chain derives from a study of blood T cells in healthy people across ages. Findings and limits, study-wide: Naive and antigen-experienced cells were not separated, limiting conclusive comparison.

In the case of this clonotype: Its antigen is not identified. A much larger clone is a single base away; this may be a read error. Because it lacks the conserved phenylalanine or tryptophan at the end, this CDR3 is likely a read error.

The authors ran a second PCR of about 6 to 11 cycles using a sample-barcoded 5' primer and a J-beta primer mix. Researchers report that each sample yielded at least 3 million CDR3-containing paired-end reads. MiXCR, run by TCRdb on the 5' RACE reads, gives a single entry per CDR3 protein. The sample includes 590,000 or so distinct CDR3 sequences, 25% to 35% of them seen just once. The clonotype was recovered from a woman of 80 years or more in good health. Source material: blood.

As DNA, the CDR3 is TGTGCCTGGAGTAAACACAAAGGGGAAAAACTGTTTTGT. This encodes CAWSKHKGEKLFC. The rearrangement uses TRBV30 and TRBJ1-4; D is unclear. The CDR3 has 13 amino acids. Trimming removed 2 bases from V and 8 bases from J, with 12 bases in between. Looked up from germline, CDR1 is GTSNPN and CDR2 is SVGIG (reference sequence).